This T cell receptor (beta chain) derives from a study of breast tumors, draining lymph nodes, adjacent tissues. MiXCR was run by TCRdb on the multiplex PCR reads, yielding one entry per CDR3 protein. Of 100,000 or so distinct CDR3 sequences listed, about 20% are singletons. The table lists this clonotype with many counts. The antigen remains unidentified. Samples came from axillary lymph nodes draining the breast cancer. V trimming: 3 bases; J trimming: 2 bases; junction bases outside the gene matches: 7. Germline V lookup: CDR1 DFQATT, CDR2 SNEGSKA (reference sequence). The CDR3 has 16 amino acids. Study-wide results and caveats: Tumor repertoires ranked between lymph nodes and nontumor tissue in diversity, with V and J gene preferences. Compared with basal-like, luminal-like tumors shared significantly more repertoire with nontumor tissue. The data were judged consistent with most tumor T cells coming from lymph node and expanding in tumor.

The chain links TRBV20-1 to TRBJ2-1; 10 nucleotides agree with TRBD2. This TCR derives from a female donor with breast cancer. Some clones in this sample may be carry-over from other donors' samples. Sequences were obtained from axillary lymph node tissue. The CDR3 DNA reads TGCAGTGCTAGTAACCCCGGGACTAGCGCCTACAATGAGCAGTTCTTC. Amino acids: CSASNPGTSAYNEQFF.